This T cell receptor (beta chain) was documented in a study of blood T cell repertoires in COVID-19. Study-level background: PBMCs, B-cell-depleted T cells, or T cells were the source of the cDNA or gDNA that made up the material.

Authors' processing steps: Researchers report that nucleated cell counts were estimated from reference gene primer amplification. The data were produced by immunoSEQ multiplex PCR, yet TCRdb's version contains in-frame clones alone and is incomplete. V and J calls and clone size follow that table, whereas D and trimming were derived from the DNA. The sample has some 290,000 clones, roughly 88% seen once. Participants' reported clinical history set cohort assignment. Sequences were obtained from PBMCs or T cells enriched from blood (not recorded which). The receptor's source is a middle-aged woman with acute COVID-19.

The CDR3 nucleotides are TGTGCCAGCAGCTCCCGGGACAGGTCAAACACTGAAGCTTTCTTT. It codes for CASSSRDRSNTEAFF. The V call is TRBV28, the J call TRBJ1-1; 8 bases are a match to TRBD1. This CDR3 region has 15 residues. V dropped 6 bases and J dropped 2; count of bases not matched to a gene: 8. Germline V gene data show CDR1 as MDHEN and CDR2 as SYDVKM.